These 28 T cell receptor beta chains were sequenced from one sample in a study of tumor and adjacent non-tumor tissue in lung cancer. The template was RNA from unsorted bulk tissue. A modified ARM-PCR protocol with three rounds of nested PCR amplified TCRbeta. TCRdb used MiXCR to reprocess the multiplex PCR reads, holding one entry per CDR3 protein. The data contain 70,000 to 90,000 distinct CDR3 sequences, 60% to 80% of them singletons. The sample consisted of lung tumor tissue. The source is a woman between 45 and 60 years old with non-small cell lung cancer.

Comments on this clonotype: A much larger clone differs by one base, so this may be a read error. The V gene is TRBV20-1, the J gene TRBJ1-2; TRBD1 matches at 7 bases. Germline assignment: CDR1 DFQATT and CDR2 SNEGSKA (reference sequence). The CDR3 is 13 residues long. V dropped 1 base and J dropped 5; count of bases not matched to a gene: 4. The CDR3, as DNA: TGCAGTGCTAGAGTGGCCAGGGGGTATGGCTACACCTTC. Translating it yields CSARVARGYGYTF.

A word on this clonotype: It is likely a read error, because the conserved phenylalanine at the end of the CDR3 is missing. V is TRBV12-3 or TRBV12-4 and J is TRBJ2-7; D is ambiguous. Trimming removed 1 base at V and 3 bases at J, with 13 bases between. This CDR3 has 15 amino acids. CDR3 in DNA: TGTGCCAGCAGTTTAGGTCCCCTAACGGACTACGAGCAGTACCTC. Amino acid sequence: CASSLGPLTDYEQYL.

This clonotype was seen ten or more times. The chain combines TRBV6-5 with TRBJ2-2; D perhaps matches TRBD1 (5 bases). Germline V gives CDR1 MNHEY, CDR2 SVGAGI. CDR3 length: 16 residues. V shed 6 bases and J shed 6 bases, with 20 bases lying between them. CDR3 sequence: CASREQATLSAGELFF. The DNA for the CDR3 is TGTGCCAGCAGGGAACAGGCGACCCTTTCCGCCGGGGAGCTGTTTTTT.

In its sample, this clonotype was seen once. A read error may account for a junction end that differs from germline. V is TRBV10-3 and J is TRBJ2-7, with D perhaps matching TRBD1 (6 bases). Germline V gene lookup returns CDR1 ENHRY and CDR2 SYGVKD. The CDR3 loop spans 13 amino acids. The CDR3 is CVIKGVSYSEQYF. The CDR3 DNA is TGTGTCATCAAGGGGGTGTCCTACTCCGAGCAGTACTTC.

Regarding this clonotype: A junction boundary mismatches the germline segment, possibly from a read error. This sequence joins TRBV6-5 and TRBJ1-2; D gene uncertain. The length of the CDR3 is 14 residues. Germline V gene lookup returns CDR1 MNHEY and CDR2 SVGAGI. This CDR3 reads CASGYSMADYGYIF. As DNA, the CDR3 is TGTGCCAGCGGTTACTCGATGGCGGACTATGGCTACATCTTC.

On this clonotype itself: A much larger clone lies a single base off, so this may be a read error. The V and J genes are TRBV12-3 or TRBV12-4 and TRBJ1-4; D might be TRBD1 (5 bases). V lost 6 bases and J 7 bases, leaving 15 bases between the germline ends. The CDR3 has 14 amino acids. CDR3 loop: CASRRGENSEKLFF. As DNA, the CDR3 is TGTGCCAGCAGGAGGGGCGAAAATAGTGAAAAACTGTTTTTT.

The V and J genes are TRBV4-1 and TRBJ2-1; D gene unclear. V was pared by 0 bases and J by 10 bases, with 16 bases between. CDR1 is MGHRA, CDR2 YSYEKL, per germline. The CDR3 runs 15 residues. CDR3 amino acids: CASSQEPVQRGEQFF. The CDR3 DNA is TGCGCCAGCAGCCAAGAGCCTGTGCAGCGTGGAGAGCAGTTCTTC.

This clonotype appeared once. One junction end disagrees with the germline gene, perhaps due to a read error. The chain recombines TRBV6-6 with TRBJ1-6; TRBD1 might be the D (5 bases). Germline V gene sequence: CDR1 MNHNY, CDR2 SVGAGI (reference sequence). This CDR3 has 13 amino acids. CDR3 sequence reads: CASSDSVNPPFHF. As DNA, the CDR3 is TGTGCCAGCAGTGACAGTGTGAATCCACCCTTCCACTTT.

This clonotype showed up just once. The conserved phenylalanine or tryptophan is not found at the CDR3 terminus, so this likely reflects a read error. The chain recombines TRBV6-1 with TRBJ2-3, with 10 bases matching TRBD2. The CDR3 sequence is 16 residues long. CDR1 and CDR2 from the germline V gene are MNHNS and SASEGT. The trim removed 3 bases at V and 7 bases at J, leaving 10 bases unmatched. The CDR3 bases are TGTGCCAGCAGTGAGACCTTAGCGGGAGGACGCTATACGCAGTATTAT. Protein: CASSETLAGGRYTQYY.

This chain uses TRBV14 with TRBJ2-1; the D gene is possibly TRBD1 (5 bases). Germline V gene lookup returns CDR1 SGHDN and CDR2 FVKESK. This CDR3 contains 13 residues. The germline V and J ends were trimmed by 3 bases and 9 bases, with 12 bases remaining between them. The DNA for the CDR3 is TGTGCCAGCAGCCATTATCAGGGAAGTGAGCAGTTCTTC. It codes for CASSHYQGSEQFF.

Comments on this clonotype: The germline gene is not matched at one end of the junction; a read error may be the cause. The gene calls are TRBV29-1 and TRBJ2-7; D is tentatively TRBD1 or TRBD2 (5 bases each). Germline CDR1 reads SQVTM; CDR2 reads ANQGSEA. The CDR3 loop spans 15 amino acids. The CDR3, as DNA: TGCAGCGTTGAACAATCGGGGACCCCCGTCTACGAGCAGTGCTTC. Its protein product is CSVEQSGTPVYEQCF.

This clonotype was detected only once. The conserved final phenylalanine or tryptophan is absent from the CDR3, which likely points to a read error. This chain uses TRBV11-3 with TRBJ2-7, with D possibly TRBD2 on 6 matching bases. CDR1 is SGHNT and CDR2 is YENEEA in the germline V gene. CDR3 size: 13 residues. The CDR3 region has the DNA TGTGCCAACAGCTTGAGGAGGGGCTATGAGCAGTACTGC. It translates to CANSLRRGYEQYC.

In this sample, this clonotype turned up many times. A read error may account for a junction end that differs from germline. V is TRBV12-3 or TRBV12-4 and J is TRBJ2-1; possibly TRBD1 or TRBD2 for D (5 bases each). CDR3 length equals 16 residues. The chain's CDR3 is CTSSSRDVGTYNEQFF. The CDR3 DNA follows: TGTACCAGCAGTTCCCGGGACGTCGGAACCTACAATGAGCAGTTCTTC.

Worth noting for this clonotype: A junction end diverges from the germline sequence, so it may reflect a read error. V usage is TRBV11-2 and J usage is TRBJ2-7, with unresolved D. The CDR3 is 15 residues long. Germline V gene data show CDR1 as SGHAT and CDR2 as FQNNGV. This CDR3 is CVSSLGLISTYEQYF. The CDR3, as DNA: TGTGTCAGCAGTTTAGGCCTCATTAGCACCTACGAGCAGTACTTC.

This clonotype was detected a few times. The germline gene is not matched at one end of the junction; a read error may be the cause. V usage is TRBV20-1 and J usage is TRBJ2-7; 13 bases align to TRBD2. Germline V gene data show CDR1 as DFQATT and CDR2 as SNEGSKA (reference sequence). CDR3 length equals 16 residues. The CDR3 reads CSARGGLAGIPYEQYF. In DNA form, the CDR3 reads TGCAGTGCTAGGGGGGGACTAGCGGGAATCCCCTACGAGCAATACTTC.

The V and J genes are TRBV11-2 and TRBJ2-1; tentatively, D is TRBD2 (6 bases). Trimming took off 0 bases at V and 16 bases at J, with 22 bases between the two ends. CDR1 and CDR2 from the germline V gene are SGHAT and FQNNGV. The CDR3 spans 15 residues. The CDR3 reads CASSLEASVRAEHFF. CDR3 nucleotide sequence: TGTGCCAGCAGCTTAGAAGCTAGCGTGAGGGCTGAACACTTCTTC.

This clonotype was recorded many times. This chain links TRBV24-1 with TRBJ1-4, with 12 bases matching TRBD1. CDR3 length: 13 amino acids. Per the germline V gene, CDR1 is KGHDR and CDR2 is SFDVKD. V shed 9 bases, J shed 8 bases, and the junction held 3 bases outside the gene matches. The CDR3 region has the DNA TGTGCCACCCAGGGACAGGGGGCGGAAAAACTGTTTTTT. Amino acid sequence: CATQGQGAEKLFF.

For this clonotype: An end of the junction differs from the germline gene, which may be a read error. The rearrangement uses TRBV7-9 and TRBJ2-1, with D perhaps TRBD2 (5 bases). Germline V gene lookup returns CDR1 SEHNR and CDR2 FQNEAQ (reference sequence). The CDR3 has 15 residues. CDR3 coding DNA: TGTGCCAGCAACTTAGCAGGAGGAAAGTACAATGAGCAGTTCTTC. Translated, it gives CASNLAGGKYNEQFF.

This clonotype was recorded only once. Because it lacks the conserved phenylalanine or tryptophan at the end, this CDR3 is likely a read error. As DNA, the CDR3 is TGTGCCAGCAGTGGATTCCAGGGGGGGAACATAGGGGAGCTGTTTTCT. Translating gives CASSGFQGGNIGELFS. The V and J genes are TRBV11-2 and TRBJ2-2, with D perhaps matching TRBD1 or TRBD2 (7 bases each). CDR1 and CDR2 from the germline V gene are SGHAT and FQNNGV. CDR3 length equals 16 residues. V shed 6 bases and J shed 8 bases, with 22 bases lying between them.

This clonotype was recorded at least ten times. V is TRBV5-1 and J is TRBJ2-1, with D perhaps TRBD2 (6 bases). Per the germline V gene, CDR1 is SGHRS and CDR2 is YFSETQ. Between the trimmed V and J ends, which lost 1 base and 7 bases, there was a span of 21 bases. The CDR3 totals 17 residues. CDR3 loop: CASSLWRSMGLTNEQFF. The CDR3 DNA sequence: TGCGCCAGCAGCTTGTGGAGGAGTATGGGACTTACAAATGAGCAGTTCTTC.

Only one count was recorded for this clonotype. An end of the junction differs from the germline gene, which may be a read error. This chain connects TRBV6-6 to TRBJ2-1; D remains unclear. The CDR3 covers 15 residues. Germline values: CDR1 MNHNY, CDR2 SVGAGI (reference sequence). The CDR3 loop reads CTSSYNLMGYNEQFF. The CDR3 DNA is TGTACCAGCAGTTATAATCTAATGGGGTACAATGAGCAGTTCTTC.

Points on this clonotype: This sequence may be a read error, since a much larger clone differs from it by one base. The chain links TRBV7-9 to TRBJ2-3; no clear D gene. The germline V gene encodes CDR1 SEHNR and CDR2 FQNEAQ (reference sequence). The CDR3 loop spans 14 amino acids. The CDR3 sequence: CASSSPHSTDMQYF. For the CDR3, the DNA is TGTGCCAGCAGCTCGCCACACAGCACAGATATGCAGTATTTT.

For this clonotype: The junction departs from germline at one end; a sequencing error may be responsible. CDR3 region: CASTLTGQGNYEQYF. In DNA form, the CDR3 reads TGTGCCAGCACCTTGACGGGACAGGGGAATTACGAGCAGTACTTC. The V gene is TRBV5-5, the J gene TRBJ2-7; 10 bases align to TRBD1. The germline V gene has CDR1 SGHKS and CDR2 YYEKEE (reference sequence). The CDR3 contains 15 residues.

J is TRBJ2-3 and V is TRBV29-1; D is unclear. Trimming pared 7 bases from V and 3 bases from J, leaving 20 bases between. The CDR3 loop spans 15 amino acids. Germline lookup yields CDR1 SQVTM and CDR2 ANQGSEA. DNA of the CDR3: TGCAGCGGGAACATGACCCCTGAACCTACAGATACGCAGTATTTT. It yields the protein CSGNMTPEPTDTQYF.

For this clonotype: A read error may explain this, as a much larger clone is one base away. The V and J genes are TRBV28 and TRBJ1-4; D unresolved. In germline, CDR1 is MDHEN, CDR2 SYDVKM. The CDR3 consists of 14 residues. CDR3 residues: CASSGRQDGENLFF. The DNA of the CDR3 is TGTGCCAGCAGTGGCCGCCAGGATGGCGAAAATCTGTTTTTT.

To note about this clonotype: One junction end disagrees with the germline gene, perhaps due to a read error. V gene TRBV12-3 or TRBV12-4 combines with J gene TRBJ2-5, with D tentatively TRBD2 (7 bases). This CDR3 has 12 amino acids. The CDR3: CAYSWGRETQYF. CDR3 DNA: TGTGCCTACAGTTGGGGGCGGGAGACCCAATACTTC.

V gene TRBV5-4 combines with J gene TRBJ2-3; 9 bases fit TRBD1. The CDR3 covers 15 residues. The germline V gene has CDR1 SGHNT and CDR2 YYREEE (reference sequence). The CDR3 loop is CVTSFRTGATDTQYF. CDR3 nucleotides: TGTGTCACCAGCTTCCGGACAGGGGCGACAGATACGCAGTATTTT. Full variable domain (rest looked up from reference TRBV5-4 and TRBJ2-3): ETGVTQSPTHLIKTRGQQVTLRCSSQSGHNTVSWYQQALGQGPQFIFQYYREEENGRGNFPPRFSGLQFPNYSSELNVNALELDDSALYLCVTSFRTGATDTQYFGPGTRLTVL.

Worth noting for this clonotype: In this CDR3 the conserved last residue, phenylalanine or tryptophan, is missing, so a read error is likely. This chain uses TRBV11-3 with TRBJ2-5; tentative D call: TRBD2 (5 bases). Germline CDR1 and CDR2: SGHNT and YENEEA. The CDR3 contains 14 residues. The V end lost 5 bases, the J end lost 0 bases, and 10 bases lay between the germline ends. The CDR3 sequence: CASSILDYQETQYL. Written as DNA, the CDR3 is TGTGCCAGCAGCATCCTGGACTACCAAGAGACCCAGTACCTC.